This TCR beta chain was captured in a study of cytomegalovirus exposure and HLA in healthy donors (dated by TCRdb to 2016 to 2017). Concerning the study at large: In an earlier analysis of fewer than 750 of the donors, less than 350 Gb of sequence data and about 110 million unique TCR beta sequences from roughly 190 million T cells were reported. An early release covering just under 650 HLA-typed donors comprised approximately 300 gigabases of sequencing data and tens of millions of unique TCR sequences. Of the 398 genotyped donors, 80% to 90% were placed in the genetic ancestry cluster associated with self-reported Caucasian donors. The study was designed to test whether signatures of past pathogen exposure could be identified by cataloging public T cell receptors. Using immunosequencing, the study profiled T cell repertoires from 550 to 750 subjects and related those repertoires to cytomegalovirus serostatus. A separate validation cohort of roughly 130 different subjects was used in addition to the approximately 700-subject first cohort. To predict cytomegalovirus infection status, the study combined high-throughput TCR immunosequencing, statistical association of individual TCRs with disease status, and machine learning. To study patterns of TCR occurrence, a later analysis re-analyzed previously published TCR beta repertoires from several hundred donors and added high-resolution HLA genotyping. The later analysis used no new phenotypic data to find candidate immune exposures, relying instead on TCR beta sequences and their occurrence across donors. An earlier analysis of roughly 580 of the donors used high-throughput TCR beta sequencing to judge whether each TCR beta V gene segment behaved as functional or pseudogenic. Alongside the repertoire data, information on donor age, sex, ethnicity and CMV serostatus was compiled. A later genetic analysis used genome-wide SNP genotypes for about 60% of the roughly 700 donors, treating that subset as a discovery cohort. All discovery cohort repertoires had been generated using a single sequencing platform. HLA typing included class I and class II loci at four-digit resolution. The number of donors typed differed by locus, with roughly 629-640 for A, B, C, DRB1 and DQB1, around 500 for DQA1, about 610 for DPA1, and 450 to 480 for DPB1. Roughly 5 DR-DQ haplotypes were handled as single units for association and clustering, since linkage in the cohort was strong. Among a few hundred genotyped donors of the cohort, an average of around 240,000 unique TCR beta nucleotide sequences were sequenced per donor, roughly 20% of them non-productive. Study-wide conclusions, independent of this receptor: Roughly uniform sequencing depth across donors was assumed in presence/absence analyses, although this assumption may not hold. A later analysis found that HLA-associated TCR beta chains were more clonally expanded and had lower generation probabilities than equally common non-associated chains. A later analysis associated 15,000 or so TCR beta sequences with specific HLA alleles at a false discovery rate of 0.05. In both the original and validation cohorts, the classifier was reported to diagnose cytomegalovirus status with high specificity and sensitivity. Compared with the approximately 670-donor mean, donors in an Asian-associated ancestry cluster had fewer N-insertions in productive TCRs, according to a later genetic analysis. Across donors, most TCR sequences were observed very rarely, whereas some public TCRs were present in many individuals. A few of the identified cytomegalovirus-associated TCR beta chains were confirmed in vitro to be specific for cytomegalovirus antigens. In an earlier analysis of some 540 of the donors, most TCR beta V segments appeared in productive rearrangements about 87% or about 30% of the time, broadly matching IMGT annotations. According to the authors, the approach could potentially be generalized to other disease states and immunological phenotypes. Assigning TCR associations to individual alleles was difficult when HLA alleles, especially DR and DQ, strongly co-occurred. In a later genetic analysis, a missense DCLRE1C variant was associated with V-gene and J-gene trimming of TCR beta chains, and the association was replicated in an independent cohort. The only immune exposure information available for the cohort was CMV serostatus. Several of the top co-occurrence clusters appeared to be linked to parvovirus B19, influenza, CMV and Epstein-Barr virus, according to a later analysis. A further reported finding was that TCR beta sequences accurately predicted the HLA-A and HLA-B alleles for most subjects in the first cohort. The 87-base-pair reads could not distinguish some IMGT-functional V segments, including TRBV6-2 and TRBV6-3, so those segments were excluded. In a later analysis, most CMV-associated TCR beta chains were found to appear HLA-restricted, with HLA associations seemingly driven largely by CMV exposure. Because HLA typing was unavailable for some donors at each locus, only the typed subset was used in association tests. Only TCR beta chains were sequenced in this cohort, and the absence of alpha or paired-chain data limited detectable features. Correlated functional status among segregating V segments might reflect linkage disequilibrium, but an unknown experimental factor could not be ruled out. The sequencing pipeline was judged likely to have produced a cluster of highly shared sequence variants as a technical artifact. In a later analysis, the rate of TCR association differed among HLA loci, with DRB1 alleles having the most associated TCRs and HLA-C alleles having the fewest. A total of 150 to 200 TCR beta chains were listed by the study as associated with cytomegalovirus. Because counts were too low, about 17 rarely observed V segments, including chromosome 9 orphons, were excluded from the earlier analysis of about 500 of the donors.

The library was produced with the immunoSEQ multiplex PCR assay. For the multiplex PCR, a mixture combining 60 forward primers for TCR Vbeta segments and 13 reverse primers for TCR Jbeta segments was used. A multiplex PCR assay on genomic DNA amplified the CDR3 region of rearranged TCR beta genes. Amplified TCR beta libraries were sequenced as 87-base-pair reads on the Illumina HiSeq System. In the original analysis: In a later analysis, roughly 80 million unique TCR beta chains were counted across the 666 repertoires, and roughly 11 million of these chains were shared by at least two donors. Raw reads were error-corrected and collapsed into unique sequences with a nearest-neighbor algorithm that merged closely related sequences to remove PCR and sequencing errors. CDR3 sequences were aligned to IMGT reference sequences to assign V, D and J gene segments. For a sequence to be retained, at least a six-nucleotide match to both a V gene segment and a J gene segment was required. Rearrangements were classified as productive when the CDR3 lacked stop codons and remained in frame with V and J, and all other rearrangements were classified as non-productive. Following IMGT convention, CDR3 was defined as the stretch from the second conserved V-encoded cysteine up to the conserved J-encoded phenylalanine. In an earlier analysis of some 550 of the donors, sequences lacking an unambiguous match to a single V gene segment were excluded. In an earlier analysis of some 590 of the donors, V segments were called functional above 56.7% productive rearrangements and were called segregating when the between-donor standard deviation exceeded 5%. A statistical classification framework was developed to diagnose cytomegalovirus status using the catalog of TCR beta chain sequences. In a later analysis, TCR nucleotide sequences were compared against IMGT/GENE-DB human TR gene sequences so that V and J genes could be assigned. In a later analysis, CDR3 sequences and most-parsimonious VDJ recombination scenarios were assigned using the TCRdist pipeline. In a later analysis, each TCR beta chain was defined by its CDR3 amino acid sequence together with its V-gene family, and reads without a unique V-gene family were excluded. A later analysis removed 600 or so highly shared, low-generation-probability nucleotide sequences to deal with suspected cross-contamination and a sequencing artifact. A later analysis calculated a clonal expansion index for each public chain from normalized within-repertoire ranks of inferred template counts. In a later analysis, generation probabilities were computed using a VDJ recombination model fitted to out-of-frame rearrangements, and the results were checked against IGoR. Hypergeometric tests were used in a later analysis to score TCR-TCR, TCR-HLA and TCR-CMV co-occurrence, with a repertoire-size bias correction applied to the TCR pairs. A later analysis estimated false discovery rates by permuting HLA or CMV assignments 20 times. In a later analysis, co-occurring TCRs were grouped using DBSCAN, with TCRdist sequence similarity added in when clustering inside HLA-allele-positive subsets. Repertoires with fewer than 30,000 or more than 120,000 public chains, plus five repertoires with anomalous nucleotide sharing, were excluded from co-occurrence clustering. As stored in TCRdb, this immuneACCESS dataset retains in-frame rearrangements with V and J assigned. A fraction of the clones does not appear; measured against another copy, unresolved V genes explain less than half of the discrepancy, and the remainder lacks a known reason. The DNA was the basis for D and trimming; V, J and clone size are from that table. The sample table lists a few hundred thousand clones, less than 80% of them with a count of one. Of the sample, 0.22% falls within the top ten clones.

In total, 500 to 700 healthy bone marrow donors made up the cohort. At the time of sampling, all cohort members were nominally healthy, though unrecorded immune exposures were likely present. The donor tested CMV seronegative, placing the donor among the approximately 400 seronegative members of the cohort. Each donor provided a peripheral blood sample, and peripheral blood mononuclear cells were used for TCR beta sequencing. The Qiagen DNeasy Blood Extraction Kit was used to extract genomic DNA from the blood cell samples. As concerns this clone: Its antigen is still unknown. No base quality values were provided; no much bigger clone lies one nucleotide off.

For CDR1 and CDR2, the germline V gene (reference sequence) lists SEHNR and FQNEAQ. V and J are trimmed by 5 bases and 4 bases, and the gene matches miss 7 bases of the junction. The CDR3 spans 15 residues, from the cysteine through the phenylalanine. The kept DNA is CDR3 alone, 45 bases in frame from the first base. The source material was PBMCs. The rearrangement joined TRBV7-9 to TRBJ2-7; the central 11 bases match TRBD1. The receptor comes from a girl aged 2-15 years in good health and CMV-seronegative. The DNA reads TGTGCCAGCAGCCCCCGGGACAGGGGGGTATACGAGCAGTACTTC. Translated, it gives CASSPRDRGVYEQYF.